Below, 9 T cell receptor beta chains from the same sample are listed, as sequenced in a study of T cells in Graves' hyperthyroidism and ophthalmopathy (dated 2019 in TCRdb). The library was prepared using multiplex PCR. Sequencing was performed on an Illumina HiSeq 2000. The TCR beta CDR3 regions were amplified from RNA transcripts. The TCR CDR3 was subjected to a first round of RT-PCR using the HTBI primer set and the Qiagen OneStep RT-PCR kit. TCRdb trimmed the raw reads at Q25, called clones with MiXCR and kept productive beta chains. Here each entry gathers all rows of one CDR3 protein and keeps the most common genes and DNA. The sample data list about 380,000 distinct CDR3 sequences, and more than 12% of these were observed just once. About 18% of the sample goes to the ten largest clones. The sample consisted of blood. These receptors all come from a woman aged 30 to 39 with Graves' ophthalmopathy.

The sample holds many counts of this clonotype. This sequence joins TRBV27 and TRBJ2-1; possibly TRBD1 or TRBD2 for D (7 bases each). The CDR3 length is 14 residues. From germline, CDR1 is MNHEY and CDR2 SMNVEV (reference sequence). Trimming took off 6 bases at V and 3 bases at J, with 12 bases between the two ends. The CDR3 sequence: CASRQGGGYNEQFF. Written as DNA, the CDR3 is TGTGCCAGCAGGCAGGGGGGGGGCTACAATGAGCAGTTCTTC.

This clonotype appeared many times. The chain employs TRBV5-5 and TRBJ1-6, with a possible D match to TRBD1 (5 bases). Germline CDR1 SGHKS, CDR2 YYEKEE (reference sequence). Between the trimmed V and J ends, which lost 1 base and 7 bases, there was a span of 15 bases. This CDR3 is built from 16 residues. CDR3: CASSLSQGGVNSPLHF. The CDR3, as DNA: TGTGCCAGCAGCTTGAGTCAGGGAGGCGTAAATTCACCCCTCCACTTT.

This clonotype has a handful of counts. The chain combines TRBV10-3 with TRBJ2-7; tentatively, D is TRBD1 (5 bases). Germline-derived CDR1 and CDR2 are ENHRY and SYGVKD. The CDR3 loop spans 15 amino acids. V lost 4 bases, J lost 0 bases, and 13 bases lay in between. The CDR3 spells CAISVSGRSSYEQYF. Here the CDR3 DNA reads TGTGCCATCAGTGTGTCAGGGCGAAGCTCCTACGAGCAGTACTTC.

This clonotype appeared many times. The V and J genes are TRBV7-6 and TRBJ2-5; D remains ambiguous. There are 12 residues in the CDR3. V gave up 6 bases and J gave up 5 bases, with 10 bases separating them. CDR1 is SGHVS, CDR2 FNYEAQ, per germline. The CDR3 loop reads CASRSSTETQYF. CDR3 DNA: TGTGCCAGCAGGTCCTCCACGGAGACCCAGTACTTC.

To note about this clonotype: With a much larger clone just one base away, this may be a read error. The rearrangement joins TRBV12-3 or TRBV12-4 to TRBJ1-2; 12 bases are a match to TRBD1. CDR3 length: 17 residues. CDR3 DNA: TGTGCCAGCAGTTTAGGAGCCCGGGACAGGGGGCGCTATGGCTGCACCTTC. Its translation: CASSLGARDRGRYGCTF.

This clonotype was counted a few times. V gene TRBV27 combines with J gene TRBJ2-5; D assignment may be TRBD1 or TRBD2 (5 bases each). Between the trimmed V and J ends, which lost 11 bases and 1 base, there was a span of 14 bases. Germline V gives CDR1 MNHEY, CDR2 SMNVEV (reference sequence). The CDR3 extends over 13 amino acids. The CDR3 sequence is CASREGPQETQYF. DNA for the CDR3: TGTGCCTCGAGAGAGGGGCCCCAAGAGACCCAGTACTTC.

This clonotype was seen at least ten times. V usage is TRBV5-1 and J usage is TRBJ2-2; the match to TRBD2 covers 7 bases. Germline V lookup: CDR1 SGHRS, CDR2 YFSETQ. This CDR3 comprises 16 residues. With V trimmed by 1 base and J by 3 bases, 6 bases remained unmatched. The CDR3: CASSLSAGDYTGELFF. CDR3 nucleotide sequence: TGCGCCAGCAGCTTGTCCGCGGGGGACTACACCGGGGAGCTGTTTTTT.

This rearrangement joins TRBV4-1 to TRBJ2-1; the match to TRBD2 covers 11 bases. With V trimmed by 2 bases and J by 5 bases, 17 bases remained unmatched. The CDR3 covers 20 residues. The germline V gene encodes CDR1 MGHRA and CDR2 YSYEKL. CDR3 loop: CASSQSLAGGPGIANNEQFF. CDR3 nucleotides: TGCGCCAGCAGCCAAAGTCTAGCGGGGGGCCCGGGCATCGCCAACAATGAGCAGTTCTTC.

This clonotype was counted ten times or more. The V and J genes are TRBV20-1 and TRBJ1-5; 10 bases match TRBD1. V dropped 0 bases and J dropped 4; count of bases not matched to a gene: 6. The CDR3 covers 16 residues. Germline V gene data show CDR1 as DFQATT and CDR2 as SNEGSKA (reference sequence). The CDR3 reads CSARDHRTGGNQPQHF. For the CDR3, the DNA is TGCAGTGCTAGAGACCATCGGACAGGGGGAAATCAGCCCCAGCATTTT.